Presented here are 19 T cell receptor beta chains from one specimen sequenced in a study of blood T cell repertoires in COVID-19. The method was immunoSEQ multiplex PCR; TCRdb's version includes in-frame clones alone and lacks a portion of them. The data hold about 63,000 clones, with approximately 79% observed a single time. Sequenced input: peripheral blood. The receptors derive from a human donor in a cohort sampled during active COVID-19.

This sequence joins TRBV7-6 and TRBJ2-7, with TRBD1 identical over 8 bases. The CDR3 totals 13 residues. V lost 3 bases to trimming and J lost 3 bases; unmatched junction nucleotides: 1. Germline-derived CDR1 and CDR2 are SGHVS and FNYEAQ. This CDR3 is CASSLTGDYEQYF. The CDR3 DNA reads as TGTGCCAGCAGCTTGACAGGGGACTACGAGCAGTACTTC.

This chain connects TRBV7-8 to TRBJ1-4; 9 positions agree with TRBD1. The length of the CDR3 is 14 residues. V trimming: 5 bases; J trimming: 8 bases; junction bases outside the gene matches: 6. The V gene's germline CDR1 is SGHVS and CDR2 FQNEAQ. The DNA of the CDR3 is TGTGCCAGCAGCCGTAGGACAGGGGCCGAAAAACTGTTTTTT. It is translated as CASSRRTGAEKLFF. The full variable domain, rest sourced from reference TRBV7-8 and TRBJ1-4, is GAGVSQSPRYKVAKRGQDVALRCDPISGHVSLFWYQQALGQGPEFLTYFQNEAQLDKSGLPSDRFFAERPEGSVSTLKIQRTQQEDSAVYLCASSRRTGAEKLFFGSGTQLSVL.

The chain couples TRBV5-6 to TRBJ2-1, with TRBD2 as a possible D gene (6 bases). The germline CDR1 and CDR2 sequences are SGHDT and YYEEEE. The CDR3 consists of 15 residues. V was clipped by 4 bases and J by 4 bases, with 15 bases between them. This CDR3 is CASSRYGSSYNEQFF. Written as DNA, the CDR3 is TGTGCCAGCAGCCGCTACGGGAGTTCGTACAATGAGCAGTTCTTC.

The chain links TRBV24-1 to TRBJ2-5, with D tentatively TRBD2 (6 bases). Trimming took off 11 bases at V and 2 bases at J, with 17 bases between the two ends. Looked up from germline, CDR1 is KGHDR and CDR2 is SFDVKD. This CDR3 is built from 14 residues. In nucleotides, the CDR3 is TGTGCCAACAATAAGTCGGGGGTACAAGAGACCCAGTACTTC. Translating it yields CANNKSGVQETQYF.

The chain is built from TRBV30 and TRBJ1-2; D is perhaps TRBD1 (5 bases). The CDR3 contains 10 residues. Germline CDR1 reads GTSNPN; CDR2 reads SVGIG (reference sequence). The V and J ends lost 7 bases and 6 bases respectively, with 9 bases between them. The CDR3 DNA sequence: TGTGCCTTACGACAGAATGGCTACACCTTC. It specifies CALRQNGYTF. Using reference TRBV30 and TRBJ1-2 for the parts outside the CDR3, the full variable domain is SQTIHQWPATLVQPVGSPLSLECTVEGTSNPNLYWYRQAAGRGLQLLFYSVGIGQISSEVPQNLSASRPQDRQFILSSKKLLLSDSGFYLCALRQNGYTFGSGTRLTVV.

This rearrangement joins TRBV28 to TRBJ2-7; D unclear. CDR1 MDHEN and CDR2 SYDVKM come from the germline V gene. Trimming stripped 0 bases from V and 1 base from J, with 7 bases between. This CDR3 contains 14 residues. CDR3: CASSLWAVSYEQYF. For the CDR3, the DNA is TGTGCCAGCAGTTTATGGGCAGTTTCCTACGAGCAGTACTTC.

The chain couples TRBV12-3 or TRBV12-4 to TRBJ1-1; D unclear. This CDR3 contains 13 residues. The V end was cut by 2 bases, the J end by 1 base, with 5 bases between. The CDR3 reads CASSLWQNTEAFF. The DNA of the CDR3 is TGTGCCAGCAGTTTATGGCAGAACACTGAAGCTTTCTTT.

V usage is TRBV3-1 (or the pseudogene TRBV3-2) and J usage is TRBJ2-3, with 10 bases aligning to TRBD2. Germline V CDR1 and CDR2: LGHDT, YNNKEL (reference sequence). This CDR3 has 15 residues. Trimming at V came to 6 bases and at J to 10 bases, leaving 13 bases not matched to a gene. The CDR3 nucleotides are TGTGCCAGCAGTCCCAATCTAGCGGGAGCTATTCCGCAGTATTTT. Translated, it gives CASSPNLAGAIPQYF.

The chain uses TRBV28 and TRBJ1-2, with TRBD1 matching over 9 bases. The CDR3 has 16 amino acids. Germline V gene lookup returns CDR1 MDHEN and CDR2 SYDVKM. The ends lost 4 bases at V and 4 bases at J; junction bases unmatched: 10. The CDR3, as DNA: TGTGCCAGCAGTTCAGGGACAGGGCACAGGGGCTATGGCTACACCTTC. Protein product: CASSSGTGHRGYGYTF.

The J gene is TRBJ1-5, the V gene TRBV27, with D perhaps matching TRBD1 (5 bases). CDR3 length: 15 residues. Trimming pared 2 bases from V and 6 bases from J, leaving 14 bases between. Germline lookup yields CDR1 MNHEY and CDR2 SMNVEV (reference sequence). CDR3 sequence: CASSLIGAAGQPQHF. In DNA form, the CDR3 reads TGTGCCAGCAGTTTAATAGGGGCGGCAGGTCAGCCCCAGCATTTT.

The chain recombines TRBV28 with TRBJ2-1, with 11 bases identical to TRBD2. This CDR3 has 13 residues. Germline V CDR1 and CDR2: MDHEN, SYDVKM. V shed 9 bases, J shed 7 bases, and the junction held 5 bases outside the gene matches. The CDR3 sequence: CASRTSGSNEQFF. The CDR3 DNA reads TGTGCCAGTCGAACTAGCGGGAGTAATGAGCAGTTCTTC.

The rearrangement links TRBV6-5 to TRBJ1-6; D call uncertain. The CDR3 is made up of 11 amino acids. Trimming cost V 5 bases and J 6 bases, with 2 bases left between them. Germline CDR1 is MNHEY and CDR2 is SVGAGI. This CDR3 is CASSLNSPLHF. The CDR3 DNA is TGTGCCAGCAGTCTTAATTCACCCCTCCACTTT.

V and J are TRBV9 and TRBJ1-6; 7 bases are shared with TRBD1. Trimming removed 0 bases from V and 8 bases from J; junction bases left unmatched: 2. The CDR3 runs to 14 residues. Germline V gives CDR1 SGDLS, CDR2 YYNGEE. This chain's CDR3 is CASSVEGADSPLHF. CDR3 DNA: TGTGCCAGCAGCGTAGAGGGGGCTGATTCACCCCTCCACTTT.

V usage is TRBV6-1 and J usage is TRBJ2-1; D is possibly TRBD2 (5 bases). Trimming removed 2 bases from V and 0 bases from J, with 11 bases in between. The CDR3 is made up of 16 amino acids. Germline CDR1 and CDR2: MNHNS and SASEGT. The CDR3 DNA sequence: TGTGCCAGCAGTGAACGGGGTCGGGGCTCCTACAATGAGCAGTTCTTC. Protein: CASSERGRGSYNEQFF.

J is TRBJ2-2 and V is TRBV2; the D gene is possibly TRBD1 (5 bases). The CDR3 has 13 amino acids. The V and J ends lost 2 bases and 6 bases respectively, with 7 bases between them. Per the germline V gene, CDR1 is SNHLY and CDR2 is FYNNEI. CDR3 region: CASSELGPGELFF. CDR3 DNA: TGTGCCAGCAGTGAATTGGGGCCCGGGGAGCTGTTTTTT. Filled out from reference TRBV2 and TRBJ2-2, the complete variable domain reads EPEVTQTPSHQVTQMGQEVILRCVPISNHLYFYWYRQILGQKVEFLVSFYNNEISEKSEIFDDQFSVERPDGSNFTLKIRSTKLEDSAMYFCASSELGPGELFFGEGSRLTVL.

The chain recombines TRBV2 with TRBJ2-1; D call uncertain. This CDR3 spans 15 amino acids. The germline gives CDR1 SNHLY, CDR2 FYNNEI. V lost 7 bases and J lost 3, with 16 bases in between. The DNA for the CDR3 is TGTGCCAGCAAGAAAAGCGAAGCCAACTACAATGAGCAGTTCTTC. Translating it yields CASKKSEANYNEQFF.

The CDR3 bases are TGCGCCAGCAGTCAATCGTCCCAGGAGGTTGACAATTCACCCCTCCACTTT. Its translation is CASSQSSQEVDNSPLHF. J is TRBJ1-6 and V is TRBV23-1; D is uncertain. TRBV23-1 is flagged as an ORF with uncertain function. This CDR3 is 17 amino acids long. Trimming removed 0 bases from V and 7 bases from J, with 16 bases in between.

The V and J genes are TRBV2 and TRBJ1-2, with 8 bases that match TRBD1. V lost 6 bases and J lost 3; bases outside the gene matches: 12. The CDR3 runs 16 residues. Germline V lookup: CDR1 SNHLY, CDR2 FYNNEI. In DNA form, the CDR3 reads TGTGCCAGCAGCTCTCGGGCAGGGGGCTCCGACTATGGCTACACCTTC. As protein: CASSSRAGGSDYGYTF.

This clone was recorded only once. The V call is TRBV2, the J call TRBJ2-3; TRBD1 agrees at 8 bases. The CDR3 spans 15 residues. Germline CDR1 and CDR2: SNHLY and FYNNEI. With 6 bases clipped from V and 4 bases from J, the junction kept 9 bases outside the gene matches. CDR3 sequence reads: CASSPDRGNSDTQYF. The CDR3 DNA sequence: TGTGCCAGCAGCCCCGACAGGGGTAATTCAGATACGCAGTATTTT.